This T cell receptor (beta chain) was obtained from a study of cytomegalovirus exposure and HLA in healthy donors. Study information: Some 85 million unique TCRs, all from HLA-typed donors, were included in an early release of the data.

Study-level findings and limits: The HLA-A and HLA-B alleles of most subjects were reportedly predicted accurately from TCR beta sequences. The authors considered a cluster of highly shared sequence variants likely to be a sequencing artifact.

This clone was detected only a few times. Its specificity is unknown. Germline CDR1 is SGHRS and CDR2 is YFSETQ. This CDR3 is 16 amino acids long. V gave up 3 bases and J gave up 4 bases; unmatched junction bases: 5. With 60 Vbeta and 13 Jbeta primers, the PCR was carried out. Original methodology: Later work found 65 million to 85 million unique TCR beta chains, with roughly 11 million shared. The method was immunoSEQ multiplex PCR; TCRdb's version includes in-frame clones alone and lacks a portion of them. The V and J calls and clone size come from that table; D and trimming were worked out from the DNA. Here the sample spans about 130,000 clones, 75% to 85% being singletons.

The sequenced sample was PBMCs. The TCR originated in a man aged 25 to 40 in good health and CMV-seronegative. The V call is TRBV5-1, the J call TRBJ2-3; 13 nucleotides line up with TRBD2. CDR3 sequence: CASSSQLAGGSDTQYF. The CDR3 coding sequence is TGCGCCAGCAGCTCTCAACTAGCGGGAGGGTCAGATACGCAGTATTTT.